These 26 T cell receptor beta chains came from one sample sequenced in a study of OX40 agonist ivuxolimab in advanced cancers. Library construction relied on the immunoSEQ multiplex PCR assay. The table comes from immuneACCESS by way of TCRdb, which keeps in-frame sequences with V and J called. Part of the clones is missing from these tables; in studies checked, under half for an unresolved V gene and the rest for unknown reasons. Within this sample are some 80,000 clones, with 80% to 90% of them counted one time only. 25% of the sample is in the top ten clones. Sequences were derived from CD4+ or CD8+ T cells sorted from blood, sampled in a trial of the OX40 agonist ivuxolimab. These TCRs come from an adult with an advanced solid tumor such as melanoma, head and neck, liver or kidney cancer.

The V and J genes are TRBV6-6 and TRBJ1-2, with D tentatively TRBD1 (5 bases). CDR1 and CDR2 from the germline V gene are MNHNY and SVGAGI (reference sequence). V was trimmed by 3 bases and J by 7 bases, leaving 15 bases between them. The CDR3 runs 14 residues. CDR3 coding DNA: TGTGCCAGCAGTTATTCCGGGACTTCCTTTGGCTACACCTTC. Encoded protein: CASSYSGTSFGYTF.

V gene TRBV6-1 combines with J gene TRBJ1-5; TRBD1 is a possible D gene (6 bases). The CDR3 contains 18 residues. CDR1 is MNHNS, CDR2 SASEGT, per germline. V was clipped by 4 bases and J by 1 base, with 20 bases between them. The CDR3 reads CASSGAQGAGASNQPQHF. The CDR3 DNA reads as TGTGCCAGCAGTGGGGCACAGGGTGCCGGGGCGAGCAATCAGCCCCAGCATTTT.

The J gene is TRBJ1-1, the V gene TRBV5-1; 11 positions agree with TRBD1. The germline CDR1 and CDR2 sequences are SGHRS and YFSETQ. The CDR3 runs to 17 residues. V shed 0 bases, J shed 3 bases, and the junction held 7 bases outside the gene matches. This chain's CDR3 is CASSLAQRGQGDTEAFF. DNA of the CDR3: TGCGCCAGCAGCTTGGCCCAACGGGGACAGGGGGACACTGAAGCTTTCTTT.

The chain has TRBV28 and TRBJ2-5; D is possibly TRBD1 (7 bases). Looked up from germline, CDR1 is MDHEN and CDR2 is SYDVKM. Deletions cut 6 bases from V and 0 bases from J, with 11 bases between. The CDR3 extends over 14 amino acids. CDR3 DNA sequence: TGTGCCAGCAGGCAGGGGGGACACCAAGAGACCCAGTACTTC. Translated: CASRQGGHQETQYF.

This sequence joins TRBV19 and TRBJ2-7; the match to TRBD2 covers 7 bases. CDR3 length: 13 residues. Germline-derived CDR1 and CDR2 are LNHDA and SQIVND (reference sequence). Unmatched junction bases numbered 9, after V lost 9 bases and J lost 4 bases. This CDR3 is CARKTSRKYEQYF. CDR3 bases: TGTGCCAGGAAGACTAGCCGAAAATACGAGCAGTACTTC.

This chain links TRBV5-1 with TRBJ1-2, with a weak D call TRBD1 (6 bases). The CDR3 totals 15 residues. The germline V and J ends were trimmed by 3 bases and 3 bases, with 15 bases remaining between them. In germline, CDR1 is SGHRS, CDR2 YFSETQ. CDR3: CASSSRTAVDYGYTF. The CDR3 region has the DNA TGCGCCAGCAGCTCCAGGACAGCCGTTGACTATGGCTACACCTTC.

In the case of this clone: Likely a read error: the CDR3 ends without its conserved phenylalanine or tryptophan. The DNA is left out, because the CDR3 cannot be placed on it with certainty; the CDR3 is given as TCRdb lists it. The chain joins TRBV21-1 to TRBJ2-7; no DNA check was done on the table's D call, TRBD1. TRBV21-1 corresponds to a pseudogene. A total of 15 residues make up the CDR3, ends included. The CDR3 loop is CASSKQGAGSYEQYL.

This sequence joins TRBV5-1 and TRBJ2-1, with D unresolved. V was pared by 4 bases and J by 8 bases, with 10 bases between. Germline V gives CDR1 SGHRS, CDR2 YFSETQ. The CDR3 has 12 amino acids. For the CDR3, the DNA is TGCGCCAGCAGCGGGCCTTTGTATGAGCAGTTCTTC. Its translation is CASSGPLYEQFF. The full variable domain, rest sourced from reference TRBV5-1 and TRBJ2-1, is KAGVTQTPRYLIKTRGQQVTLSCSPISGHRSVSWYQQTPGQGLQFLFEYFSETQRNKGNFPGRFSGRQFSNSRSEMNVSTLELGDSALYLCASSGPLYEQFFGPGTRLTVL.

The V call is TRBV6-1, the J call TRBJ1-3, with D tentatively TRBD1 (5 bases). Germline V gene lookup returns CDR1 MNHNS and CDR2 SASEGT. The CDR3 loop spans 15 amino acids. V lost 5 bases and J 0 bases, leaving 11 bases between the germline ends. The CDR3 bases are TGTGCCAGCAGTATGACAGCCTTCTCTGGAAACACCATATATTTT. Translation gives CASSMTAFSGNTIYF.

This chain uses TRBV27 with TRBJ2-5; 8 bases map to TRBD2. Germline loops: CDR1 MNHEY, CDR2 SMNVEV (reference sequence). Trimming removed 2 bases from V and 5 bases from J; junction bases left unmatched: 10. The CDR3 extends over 16 amino acids. The chain's CDR3 is CASSLRAGGPGETQYF. The CDR3 DNA follows: TGTGCCAGCAGTTTAAGGGCGGGGGGACCAGGGGAGACCCAGTACTTC.

The V gene is TRBV19, the J gene TRBJ2-7, with D maybe TRBD2 (5 bases). This CDR3 has 14 amino acids. Germline values: CDR1 LNHDA, CDR2 SQIVND (reference sequence). Trimming stripped 6 bases from V and 0 bases from J, with 12 bases between. CDR3 loop: CASRYSGHSYEQYF. The CDR3, as DNA: TGTGCCAGTAGGTACAGCGGCCACTCCTACGAGCAGTACTTC.

This clone was seen a few times. The chain carries TRBV10-3 and TRBJ1-2; 7 bases map to TRBD1. The germline V gene encodes CDR1 ENHRY and CDR2 SYGVKD. V was clipped by 0 bases and J by 5 bases; unmatched bases: 6. The CDR3 sequence is 15 residues long. This CDR3 reads CAISESWDSPYGYTF. The CDR3 DNA sequence: TGTGCCATCAGTGAGTCGTGGGACAGCCCTTATGGCTACACCTTC.

The gene calls are TRBV5-4 and TRBJ1-2; 8 positions agree with TRBD1. Losses at the gene ends were 4 bases for V and 8 bases for J; bases not matched to a gene: 7. The CDR3 totals 13 residues. Germline V lookup: CDR1 SGHNT, CDR2 YYREEE (reference sequence). The CDR3 loop reads CASSQGGQGGYTF. The CDR3 bases are TGTGCCAGCAGCCAGGGAGGACAGGGAGGCTACACCTTC.

V and J are TRBV5-1 and TRBJ2-3; D may be TRBD1 (5 bases). V lost 5 bases, J lost 0 bases, and 10 bases lay in between. The germline V gene has CDR1 SGHRS and CDR2 YFSETQ. CDR3 size: 14 residues. CDR3 amino acids: CASSQGASTDTQYF. The CDR3 DNA sequence: TGCGCCAGCAGTCAGGGTGCTAGCACAGATACGCAGTATTTT.

The chain employs TRBV2 and TRBJ2-2; D remains ambiguous. Germline assignment: CDR1 SNHLY and CDR2 FYNNEI. The CDR3 loop spans 15 amino acids. Trimming shortened V by 7 bases and J by 3 bases, and 15 bases separated the two germline ends. The CDR3 DNA follows: TGTGCCAGCAACGGCGTAGGAGACTACACCGGGGAGCTGTTTTTT. This sequence encodes CASNGVGDYTGELFF.

A single count supports this clone. This rearrangement joins TRBV4-3 to TRBJ2-4; 11 nucleotides line up with TRBD1. CDR1 is LGHNA, CDR2 YSLEER, per germline. The CDR3 spans 19 residues. Trimming took 4 bases from V and 0 from J; bases not matched to a gene: 11. The DNA of the CDR3 is TGCGCCAGCAGCCGAAGTTTAGGACAGGGGGCGGGAGCCAAAAACATTCAGTACTTC. It encodes CASSRSLGQGAGAKNIQYF.

The chain recombines TRBV27 with TRBJ2-3, with 9 bases matching TRBD1. This CDR3 spans 17 amino acids. Losses at the gene ends were 2 bases for V and 6 bases for J; bases not matched to a gene: 12. Germline CDR1 is MNHEY and CDR2 is SMNVEV (reference sequence). CDR3 nucleotides: TGTGCCAGCAGTTTACGGCCGGGACAGGGTTTTAGTGATACGCAGTATTTT. Translating gives CASSLRPGQGFSDTQYF.

The J gene is TRBJ2-1, the V gene TRBV7-6; D gene uncertain. This CDR3 contains 12 residues. V gave up 1 base and J gave up 10 bases, with 8 bases separating them. Per germline, CDR1 SGHVS and CDR2 FNYEAQ. This CDR3 is CASSLDRNEQFF. For the CDR3, the DNA is TGTGCCAGCAGCTTAGACCGTAACGAGCAGTTCTTC.

This clone turned up a few times. V is TRBV29-1 and J is TRBJ1-1, with D unresolved. The CDR3 extends over 13 amino acids. Germline CDR1 SQVTM, CDR2 ANQGSEA. V was pared by 6 bases and J by 0 bases, with 11 bases between. As DNA, the CDR3 is TGCAGCGTCGCCCTCGTGATGAACACTGAAGCTTTCTTT. Translation gives CSVALVMNTEAFF.

The rearrangement joins TRBV4-3 to TRBJ1-1, with D possibly matching TRBD1 (6 bases). The CDR3 extends over 16 amino acids. With 1 base removed from V and 2 bases from J, the gap between germline ends came to 14 bases. From germline, CDR1 is LGHNA and CDR2 YSLEER. DNA for the CDR3: TGCGCCAGCAGCCAAGTTCAGGCAGGGGCCAACACTGAAGCTTTCTTT. Translating gives CASSQVQAGANTEAFF.

This chain connects TRBV30 to TRBJ2-3; 10 nucleotides line up with TRBD1. After removal of 2 bases from V and 1 base from J, the junction contained 3 bases not matched to a gene. The CDR3 totals 15 residues. Looked up from germline, CDR1 is GTSNPN and CDR2 is SVGIG (reference sequence). The CDR3 DNA reads TGTGCCTGGAGTTCCGGGACAGGGGGCACAGATACGCAGTATTTT. Amino acid sequence: CAWSSGTGGTDTQYF.

The V gene is TRBV19, the J gene TRBJ2-6, with 7 bases aligning to TRBD1. Trimming took 1 base from V and 1 from J; bases not matched to a gene: 4. The CDR3 length is 17 residues. Looked up from germline, CDR1 is LNHDA and CDR2 is SQIVND (reference sequence). CDR3 in DNA: TGTGCCAGTAGTATAGGGACAGGACATTCTGGGGCCAACGTCCTGACTTTC. Residues: CASSIGTGHSGANVLTF.

By sample share, this clone is large (0.1 to 1%). The sample holds other DNA sequences that translate to the same CDR3. Here the CDR3 reads CASSLGGEGNEQFF. CDR3 nucleotides: TGTGCCAGCAGCTTAGGAGGAGAAGGCAATGAGCAGTTCTTC. V usage is TRBV7-8 and J usage is TRBJ2-1; no clear D. This CDR3 has 14 amino acids. The germline V and J ends were trimmed by 1 base and 6 bases, with 10 bases remaining between them. In germline, CDR1 is SGHVS, CDR2 FQNEAQ.

The V call is TRBV19, the J call TRBJ1-6, with D possibly TRBD1 on 5 matching bases. This CDR3 comprises 15 residues. V lost 2 bases to trimming and J lost 2 bases, with 7 bases between them. CDR1 LNHDA and CDR2 SQIVND come from the germline V gene (reference sequence). This CDR3 is CASSIQGTYNSPLHF. The CDR3 coding sequence is TGTGCCAGTAGTATACAGGGTACCTATAATTCACCCCTCCACTTT. Using reference TRBV19 and TRBJ1-6 for the parts outside the CDR3, the full variable domain is DGGITQSPKYLFRKEGQNVTLSCEQNLNHDAMYWYRQDPGQGLRLIYYSQIVNDFQKGDIAEGYSVSREKKESFPLTVTSAQKNPTAFYLCASSIQGTYNSPLHFGNGTRLTVT.

V gene TRBV7-9 combines with J gene TRBJ1-1; no definite D call. The CDR3 extends over 15 amino acids. The ends were cut back, 0 bases at V and 4 bases at J, with 12 bases in the middle. The germline CDR1 and CDR2 sequences are SEHNR and FQNEAQ (reference sequence). The DNA of the CDR3 is TGTGCCAGCAGCTTAGCGGACTCCCGCGTCACTGAAGCTTTCTTT. Translation gives CASSLADSRVTEAFF.

The chain uses TRBV5-4 and TRBJ1-2; TRBD1 might be the D (5 bases). Trimming took off 5 bases at V and 6 bases at J, with 23 bases between the two ends. CDR1 SGHNT and CDR2 YYREEE come from the germline V gene (reference sequence). There are 16 residues in the CDR3. The CDR3 reads CASRHKTVAGQNGYTF. The CDR3 DNA follows: TGTGCCAGCAGACATAAAACTGTTGCAGGGCAGAATGGCTACACCTTC.